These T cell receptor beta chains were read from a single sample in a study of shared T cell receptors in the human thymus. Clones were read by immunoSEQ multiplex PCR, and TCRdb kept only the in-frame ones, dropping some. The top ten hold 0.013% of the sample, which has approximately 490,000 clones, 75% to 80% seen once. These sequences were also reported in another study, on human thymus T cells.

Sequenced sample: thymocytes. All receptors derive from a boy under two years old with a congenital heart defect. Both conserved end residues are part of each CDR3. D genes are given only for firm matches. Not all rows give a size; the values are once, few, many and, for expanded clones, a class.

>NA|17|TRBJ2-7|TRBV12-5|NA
TGTGCTAGTGGTGCCGCCCCGGCAGGGGTCCTCTCCTACGAGCAGTACTTC
CASGAAPAGVLSYEQYF
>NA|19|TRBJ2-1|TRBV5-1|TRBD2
TGCGCCAGCAGCTTCGGAGGGGGGACTAGCGGGAGGGACTACAATGAGCAGTTCTTC
CASSFGGGTSGRDYNEQFF
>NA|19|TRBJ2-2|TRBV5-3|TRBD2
TGTGCCAGAAGCTTGGTGGTAGCGGGAGGGCCGAGGTACACCGGGGAGCTGTTTTTT
CARSLVVAGGPRYTGELFF
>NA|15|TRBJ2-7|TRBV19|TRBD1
TGTGCCAGTAGTATGGGGGACAGAACCTCCTACGAGCAGTACTTC
CASSMGDRTSYEQYF
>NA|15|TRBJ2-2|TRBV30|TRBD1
TGTGCCAACGGGGTTGGACAGGGGTCACCCGGGGAGCTGTTTTTT
CANGVGQGSPGELFF
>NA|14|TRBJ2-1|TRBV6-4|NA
TGTGCCAGCAGTGTGGAGACTAGTGGGGATGAGCAGTTCTTC
CASSVETSGDEQFF
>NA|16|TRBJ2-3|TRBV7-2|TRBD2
TGTGCCAGCAGCCGGTATAGCGAGCCACGGGGGGGTGGGCAGTATTTT
CASSRYSEPRGGGQYF
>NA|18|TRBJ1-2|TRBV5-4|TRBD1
TGTGCCAGCAGCCCACATAGACAGGGGGCGCGGGGGGACTATGGCTACACCTTC
CASSPHRQGARGDYGYTF
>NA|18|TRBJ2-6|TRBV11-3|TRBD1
TGTGCCAGCAGTTCCGGGACAGGGGGCTTGTGGGGGGCCAACGTCCTGACTTTC
CASSSGTGGLWGANVLTF
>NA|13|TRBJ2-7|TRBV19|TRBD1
TGTGCCAGGTGCCAGGGGGCGTTGTACGAGCAGTACTTC
CARCQGALYEQYF
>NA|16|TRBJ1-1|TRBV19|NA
TGTGCCAGTAACCCGAGGGAGGGGAATGCGAACACTGAAGCTTTCTTT
CASNPREGNANTEAFF
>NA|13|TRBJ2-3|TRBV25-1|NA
TGTGCCAGCAGGGCTAGCGGCACAGATACGCAGTATTTT
CASRASGTDTQYF
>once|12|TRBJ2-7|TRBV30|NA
TGTGCCTGGAGTCCCCGGTCCGACGAGCAGTACTTC
CAWSPRSDEQYF
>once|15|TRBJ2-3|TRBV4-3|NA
TGCGCCAGCAGCCAAGAGAAACTAGCACCCGATACGCAGTATTTT
CASSQEKLAPDTQYF
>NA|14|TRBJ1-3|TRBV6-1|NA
TGTGCCAGCAGTGAAGGAAACCAGGGAAACACCATATATTTT
CASSEGNQGNTIYF
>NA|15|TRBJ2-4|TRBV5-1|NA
TGCGCCAGCAGCTTATCGGACCGGGAGAAAAACATTCAGTACTTC
CASSLSDREKNIQYF
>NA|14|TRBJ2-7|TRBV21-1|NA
TGTGCCAGCAGCAATTCAACAGGGACCTACGAGCAGTACTTC
CASSNSTGTYEQYF
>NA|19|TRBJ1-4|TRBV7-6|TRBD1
TGTGCCAGCAGCTTAGCCTGTCCAGAGAACAGGGGGCATCGTGAAAAACTGTTTTTT
CASSLACPENRGHREKLFF
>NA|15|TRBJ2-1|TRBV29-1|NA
TGCAGCGTTGAATCTAGACGCGGGACGTACAATGAGCAGTTCTTC
CSVESRRGTYNEQFF
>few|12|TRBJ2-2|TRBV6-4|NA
TGTGCCAGCAGCGCCCCAGGCGGGGAGCTGTTTTTT
CASSAPGGELFF
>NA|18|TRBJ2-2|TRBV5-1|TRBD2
TGCGCCAGCAGCTCTAGCCTAGCGGGTTCATTGAACACCGGGGAGCTGTTTTTT
CASSSSLAGSLNTGELFF
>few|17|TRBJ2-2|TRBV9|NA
TGTGCCAGCAGCGTAGAGGATATAGGGGTCAGAGGCGGGGAGCTGTTTTTT
CASSVEDIGVRGGELFF
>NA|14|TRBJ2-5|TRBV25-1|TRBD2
TGTGCCAGCACCCCCCCAGGGGCGGGGGGGACCCAGTACTTC
CASTPPGAGGTQYF
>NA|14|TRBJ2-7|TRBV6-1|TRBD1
TGTGCCAGCACTCCGAGAGGGGGCCGGTACGAGCAGTACTTC
CASTPRGGRYEQYF
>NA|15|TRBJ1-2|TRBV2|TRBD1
TGTGCCAGCAGGGGACAGGGGAAGGGGCTTTATGGCTACACCTTC
CASRGQGKGLYGYTF
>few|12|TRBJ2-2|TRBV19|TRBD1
TGTGCCTCATACAGGGGGAACGGGGAGCTGTTTTTT
CASYRGNGELFF